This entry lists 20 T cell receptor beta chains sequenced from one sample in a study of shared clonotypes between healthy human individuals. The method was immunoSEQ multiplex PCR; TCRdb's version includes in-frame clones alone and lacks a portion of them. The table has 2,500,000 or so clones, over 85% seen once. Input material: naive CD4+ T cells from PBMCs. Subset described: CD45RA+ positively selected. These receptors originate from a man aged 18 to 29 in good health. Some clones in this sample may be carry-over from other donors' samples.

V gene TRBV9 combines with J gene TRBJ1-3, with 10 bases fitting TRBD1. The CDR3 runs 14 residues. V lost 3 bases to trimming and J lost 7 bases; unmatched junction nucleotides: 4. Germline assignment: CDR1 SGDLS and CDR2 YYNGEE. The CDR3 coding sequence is TGTGCCAGCAGCGCGGACAGGGGGTCGAACACCATATATTTT. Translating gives CASSADRGSNTIYF.

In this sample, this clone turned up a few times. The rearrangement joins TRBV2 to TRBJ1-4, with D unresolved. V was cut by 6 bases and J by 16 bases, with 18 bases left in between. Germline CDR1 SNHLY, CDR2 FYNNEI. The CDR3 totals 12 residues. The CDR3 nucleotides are TGTGCCAGCAGGACCCTAACCTTCCAGAGGTTTTTT. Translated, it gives CASRTLTFQRFF. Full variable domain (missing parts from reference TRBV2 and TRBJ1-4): EPEVTQTPSHQVTQMGQEVILRCVPISNHLYFYWYRQILGQKVEFLVSFYNNEISEKSEIFDDQFSVERPDGSNFTLKIRSTKLEDSAMYFCASRTLTFQRFFGSGTQLSVL.

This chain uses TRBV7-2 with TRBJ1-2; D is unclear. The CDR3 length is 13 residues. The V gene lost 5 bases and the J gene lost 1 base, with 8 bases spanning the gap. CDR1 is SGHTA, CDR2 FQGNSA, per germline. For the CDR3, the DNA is TGTGCCAGCAGCGCCGGGATTAACTATGGCTACACCTTC. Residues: CASSAGINYGYTF.

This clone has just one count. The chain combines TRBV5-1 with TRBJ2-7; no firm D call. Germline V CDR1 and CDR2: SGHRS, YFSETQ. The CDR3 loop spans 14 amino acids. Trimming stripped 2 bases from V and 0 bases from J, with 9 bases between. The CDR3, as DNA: TGCGCCAGCAGCTTTCTCCCAGACTCCTACGAGCAGTACTTC. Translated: CASSFLPDSYEQYF.

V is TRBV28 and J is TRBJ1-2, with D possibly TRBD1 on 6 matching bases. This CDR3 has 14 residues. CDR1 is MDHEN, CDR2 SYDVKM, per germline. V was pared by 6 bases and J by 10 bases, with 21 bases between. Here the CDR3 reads CASSLQGPGLDYTF. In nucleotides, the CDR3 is TGTGCCAGCAGCCTCCAGGGGCCGGGACTCGACTACACCTTC.

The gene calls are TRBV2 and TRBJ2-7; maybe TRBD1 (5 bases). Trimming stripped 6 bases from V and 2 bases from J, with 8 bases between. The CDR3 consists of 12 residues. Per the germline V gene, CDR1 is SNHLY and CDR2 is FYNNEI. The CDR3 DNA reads TGTGCCAGCAGGGACACCACCTACGAGCAGTACTTC. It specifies CASRDTTYEQYF. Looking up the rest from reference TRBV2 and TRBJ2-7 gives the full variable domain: EPEVTQTPSHQVTQMGQEVILRCVPISNHLYFYWYRQILGQKVEFLVSFYNNEISEKSEIFDDQFSVERPDGSNFTLKIRSTKLEDSAMYFCASRDTTYEQYFGPGTRLTVT.

The CDR3 DNA is TGTGCCAGCAGCTCTTGGACGGGCACCGGGGAGCTGTTTTTT. It is translated as CASSSWTGTGELFF. The V call is TRBV7-9, the J call TRBJ2-2; D remains unclear. The germline gives CDR1 SEHNR, CDR2 FQNEAQ (reference sequence). The CDR3 sequence is 14 residues long. V lost 4 bases and J lost 4, with 10 bases in between. Drawing the rest from reference TRBV7-9 and TRBJ2-2, the complete variable domain is DTGVSQNPRHKITKRGQNVTFRCDPISEHNRLYWYRQTLGQGPEFLTYFQNEAQLEKSRLLSDRFSAERPKGSFSTLEIQRTEQGDSAMYLCASSSWTGTGELFFGEGSRLTVL.

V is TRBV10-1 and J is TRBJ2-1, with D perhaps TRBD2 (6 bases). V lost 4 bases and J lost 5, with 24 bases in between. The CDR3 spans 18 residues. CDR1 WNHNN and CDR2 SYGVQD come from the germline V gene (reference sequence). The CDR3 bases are TGCGCCAGCAGTGCCTCTGACGGGACTCGTCGGAAAAACAATGAGCAGTTCTTC. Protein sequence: CASSASDGTRRKNNEQFF.

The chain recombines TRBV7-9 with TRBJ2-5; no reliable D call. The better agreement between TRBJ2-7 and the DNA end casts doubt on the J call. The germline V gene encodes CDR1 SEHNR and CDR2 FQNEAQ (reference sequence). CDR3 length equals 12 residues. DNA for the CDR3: TGTGCCAGCAGCTTAATCGCCGCCGAGCAGTACTTC. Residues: CASSLIAAEQYF.

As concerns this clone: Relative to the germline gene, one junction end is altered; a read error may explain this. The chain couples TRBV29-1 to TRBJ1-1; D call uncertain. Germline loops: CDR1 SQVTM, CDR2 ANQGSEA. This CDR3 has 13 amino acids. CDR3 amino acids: CSVEGLVRTEAFF. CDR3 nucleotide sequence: TGCAGCGTAGAAGGACTAGTACGCACTGAAGCTTTCTTT. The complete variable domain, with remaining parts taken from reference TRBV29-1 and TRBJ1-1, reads SAVISQKPSRDICQRGTSLTIQCQVDSQVTMMFWYRQQPGQSLTLIATANQGSEATYESGFVIDKFPISRPNLTFSTLTVSNMSPEDSSIYLCSVEGLVRTEAFFGQGTRLTVV.

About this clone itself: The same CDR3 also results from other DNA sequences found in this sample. The CDR3, as DNA: TGTGCCAGCAGTTTAGGAGGGGCGGGGGCCAACGTCCTGACTTTC. The encoded protein is CASSLGGAGANVLTF. V usage is TRBV28 and J usage is TRBJ2-6; TRBD2 is a possible D gene (6 bases). Germline CDR1 reads MDHEN; CDR2 reads SYDVKM. Trimming pared 2 bases from V and 4 bases from J, leaving 9 bases between. The CDR3 totals 15 residues.

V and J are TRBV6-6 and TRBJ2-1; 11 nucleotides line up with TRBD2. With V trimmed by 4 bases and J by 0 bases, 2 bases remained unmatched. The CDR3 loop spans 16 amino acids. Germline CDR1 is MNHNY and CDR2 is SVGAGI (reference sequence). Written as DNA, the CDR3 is TGTGCCAGCAGTTCAGGACTAGCGGGCTCCTACAATGAGCAGTTCTTC. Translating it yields CASSSGLAGSYNEQFF.

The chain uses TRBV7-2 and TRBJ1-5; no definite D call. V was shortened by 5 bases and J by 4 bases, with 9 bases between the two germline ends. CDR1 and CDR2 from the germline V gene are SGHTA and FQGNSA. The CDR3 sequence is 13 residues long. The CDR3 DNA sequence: TGTGCCAGCAGCCTCTACCCAAATCAGCCCCAGCATTTT. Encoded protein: CASSLYPNQPQHF.

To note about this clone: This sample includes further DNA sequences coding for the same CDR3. In DNA form, the CDR3 reads TGCGCCAGCAGCCAACCCTATCAGCCCCAGCATTTT. Translated: CASSQPYQPQHF. The chain has TRBV4-1 and TRBJ1-5; D is uncertain. V was pared by 2 bases and J by 5 bases, with 4 bases between. In germline, CDR1 is MGHRA, CDR2 YSYEKL. The CDR3 runs 12 residues.

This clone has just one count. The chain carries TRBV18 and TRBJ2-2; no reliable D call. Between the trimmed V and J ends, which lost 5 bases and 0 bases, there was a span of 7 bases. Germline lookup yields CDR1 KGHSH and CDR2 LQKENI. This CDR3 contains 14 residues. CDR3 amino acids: CASSVPPNTGELFF. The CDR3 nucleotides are TGTGCCAGCTCAGTGCCCCCGAACACCGGGGAGCTGTTTTTT.

The CDR3 loop reads CASSELDRGQGKLFF. As DNA, the CDR3 is TGTGCCAGCAGTGAATTGGACAGGGGGCAGGGAAAACTGTTTTTT. This rearrangement joins TRBV25-1 to TRBJ1-4; TRBD1 aligns across 11 bases. This CDR3 has 15 amino acids. J lost 10 bases, V lost 1 base, and 5 bases had no gene match. Germline-derived CDR1 and CDR2 are MGHDK and SYGVNS. The full variable domain, its missing parts supplied by reference TRBV25-1 and TRBJ1-4, is EADIYQTPRYLVIGTGKKITLECSQTMGHDKMYWYQQDPGMELHLIHYSYGVNSTEKGDLSSESTVSRIRTEHFPLTLESARPSHTSQYLCASSELDRGQGKLFFGSGTQLSVL.

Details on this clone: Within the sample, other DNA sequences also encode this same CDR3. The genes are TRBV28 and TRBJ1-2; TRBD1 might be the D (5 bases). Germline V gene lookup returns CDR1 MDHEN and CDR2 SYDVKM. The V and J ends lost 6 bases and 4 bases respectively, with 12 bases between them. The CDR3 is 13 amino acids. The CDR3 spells CASSQGPAYGYTF. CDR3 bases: TGTGCCAGCAGCCAGGGCCCAGCCTATGGCTACACCTTC.

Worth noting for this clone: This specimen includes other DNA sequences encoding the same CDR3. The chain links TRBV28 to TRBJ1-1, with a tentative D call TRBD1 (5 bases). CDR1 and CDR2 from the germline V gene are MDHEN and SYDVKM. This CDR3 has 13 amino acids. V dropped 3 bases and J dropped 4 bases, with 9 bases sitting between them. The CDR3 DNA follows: TGTGCCAGCAGTTTGCAGGGAGGCACTGAAGCTTTCTTT. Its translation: CASSLQGGTEAFF.

The CDR3 region has the DNA TGTGCCAGCAGTTCCTCAGGCCTTTCACCCCTCCACTTT. This codes for CASSSSGLSPLHF. The chain joins TRBV6-5 to TRBJ1-6; D gene unclear. The CDR3 runs 13 residues. Germline V CDR1 and CDR2: MNHEY, SVGAGI. Trimming removed 4 bases at V and 9 bases at J, with 10 bases between.

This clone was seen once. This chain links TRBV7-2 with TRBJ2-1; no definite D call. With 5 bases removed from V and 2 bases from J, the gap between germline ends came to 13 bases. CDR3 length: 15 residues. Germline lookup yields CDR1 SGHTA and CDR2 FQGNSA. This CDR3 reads CASSPAYSPYNEQFF. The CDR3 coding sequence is TGTGCCAGCAGCCCCGCGTACTCACCCTACAATGAGCAGTTCTTC.